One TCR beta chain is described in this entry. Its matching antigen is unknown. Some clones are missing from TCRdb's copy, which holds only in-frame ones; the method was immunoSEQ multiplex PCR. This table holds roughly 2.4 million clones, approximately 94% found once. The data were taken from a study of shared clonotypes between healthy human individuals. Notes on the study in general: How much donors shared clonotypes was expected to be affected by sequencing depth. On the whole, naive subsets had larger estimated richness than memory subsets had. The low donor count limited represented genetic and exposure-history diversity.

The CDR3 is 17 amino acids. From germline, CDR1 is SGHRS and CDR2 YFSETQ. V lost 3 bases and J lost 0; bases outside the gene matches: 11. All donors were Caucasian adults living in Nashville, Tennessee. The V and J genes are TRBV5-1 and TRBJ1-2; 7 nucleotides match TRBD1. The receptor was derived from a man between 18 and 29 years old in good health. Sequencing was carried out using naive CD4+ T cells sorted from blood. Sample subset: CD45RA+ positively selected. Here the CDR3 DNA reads TGCGCCAGCAGCTGGAGCACAGGGGCCAGGTCTAACTATGGCTACACCTTC. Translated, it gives CASSWSTGARSNYGYTF.